Sequencing of this TCR beta chain was carried out in a study of PD-L1 blockade in urothelial cancer. Study-wide background: Patients, treated from 2014 onward, received atezolizumab 1,200 mg intravenously every 3 weeks. Treatment start was followed by blood analysis at 3 weeks (second dose) and again at 6 weeks. Blood yielded a median of around 150,000 T cells per sample.

Profiled with immunoSEQ multiplex PCR; TCRdb holds only in-frame clones, not every one. Of 90,000 to 120,000 clones in the sample, around 93% are singletons; the top ten hold roughly 0.93%. In germline, CDR1 is SNHLY, CDR2 FYNNEI. Between the trimmed V and J ends, which lost 3 bases and 6 bases, there was a span of 11 bases. The CDR3 extends over 13 amino acids. The rearrangement links TRBV2 to TRBJ1-2; maybe TRBD1 (5 bases). The receptor was isolated from a woman aged 80 or over with urothelial cancer. The input for sequencing was PBMCs, taken around atezolizumab (anti-PD-L1) treatment. The CDR3 region has the DNA TGTGCCAGCAGTGACCCAGGGAGGGATGGCTACACCTTC. It specifies CASSDPGRDGYTF.